Listed here is a single T cell receptor (beta chain). V lost 7 bases and J lost 4; bases outside the gene matches: 12. Germline CDR1 SQVTM, CDR2 ANQGSEA. The CDR3 length is 14 residues. Only in-frame clones appear in the TCRdb table, and some are missing; sequencing was by immunoSEQ multiplex PCR. This table has roughly 28,000 clones, roughly 92% appearing once. This sample was included in a study of T cell changes during pregnancy in multiple sclerosis. The V gene is TRBV29-1, the J gene TRBJ1-2; TRBD1 aligns across 7 bases. The material was CD8+ T cells from peripheral blood mononuclear cells, obtained before pregnancy. The receptor was derived from a female donor with multiple sclerosis, enrolled in a pregnancy study. In DNA form, the CDR3 reads TGCAGCGCACGCGACAGGGAGCGACTCTATGGCTACACCTTC. Translated, it gives CSARDRERLYGYTF.